What follows describes a single TCR beta chain. The entry originates in a study of CD8+ T cells in alopecia areata. The V end lost 0 bases, the J end lost 0 bases, and 9 bases lay between the germline ends. Germline values: CDR1 PRHDT, CDR2 FYEKMQ (reference sequence). The CDR3 covers 17 residues. TCR sequencing used cDNA made by reverse transcription of extracted RNA. Assay used: immunoSEQ multiplex PCR; TCRdb lists only in-frame clones, some missing. The sample holds about 180,000 clones; roughly 60% are singletons and the top ten take 1.5% to 2%. Source: CD4+ T cells sorted from blood, taken at week 0. The TCR sequence derives from a human donor with alopecia areata. This chain joins TRBV13 and TRBJ2-6; D is undetermined. In nucleotides, the CDR3 is TGTGCCAGCAGCTTAGGAACGCCAACCTCTGGGGCCAACGTCCTGACTTTC. It yields the protein CASSLGTPTSGANVLTF. Full variable domain (missing parts from reference TRBV13 and TRBJ2-6): AAGVIQSPRHLIKEKRETATLKCYPIPRHDTVYWYQQGPGQDPQFLISFYEKMQSDKGSIPDRFSAQQFSDYHSELNMSSLELGDSALYFCASSLGTPTSGANVLTFGAGSRLTVL.